The source of this T cell receptor beta chain is a study of naive and memory T cell subsets. Trimming removed 2 bases from V and 4 bases from J, with 9 bases in between. Germline CDR1 is SNHLY and CDR2 is FYNNEI. This CDR3 is built from 14 residues. The library had UMIs added by 3' ligation of an oligonucleotide to TCR cDNA. Whole-blood samples were under 3 ml of peripheral blood from healthy adult volunteers. Reverse transcription used DNase-treated unsorted total RNA, aiming for 1 to 1000 ng. Amplification of ligated cDNA took four PCR rounds with SP2 and nested alpha and beta constant primers. For blood and skin samples, reverse transcription used TCR alpha and beta constant primers. TCRdb recomputed calls from the 5' RACE reads with MiXCR, one row per CDR3 protein. The sample has roughly 62,000 distinct CDR3 sequences, more than 6.5% seen once.

This TCR derives from a female donor in good health. The chain uses TRBV2 and TRBJ1-5; D gene ambiguous. Written as DNA, the CDR3 is TGTGCCAGCAGTGAACGGACGGAGAATCAGCCCCAGCATTTT. Translation: CASSERTENQPQHF. The variable domain in full, completed from reference TRBV2 and TRBJ1-5, reads EPEVTQTPSHQVTQMGQEVILRCVPISNHLYFYWYRQILGQKVEFLVSFYNNEISEKSEIFDDQFSVERPDGSNFTLKIRSTKLEDSAMYFCASSERTENQPQHFGDGTRLSIL.